These T cell receptor beta chains were read from a single sample in a study of blood T cell repertoires in COVID-19. Libraries were prepared by immunoSEQ multiplex PCR; TCRdb keeps only in-frame clonotypes and omits some of them. Of about 260,000 clones listed, roughly 88% are singletons. The sample consisted of peripheral blood. The receptors originated from a human donor in a cohort sampled during active COVID-19. CDR3s include the opening cysteine and the closing phenylalanine or tryptophan. The order of the fields is V gene, J gene, clone size, D gene, CDR3 length, CDR3 DNA, CDR3 protein. D genes are given only for firm matches. Size values are once, few and many counts, or a class for expanded clones, and some rows have none.

>TRBV11-2|TRBJ1-3|NA|NA|17
TGTGCCAGCAGCTTAATAGGGGAAGATTACTCTGGAAACACCATATATTTT
CASSLIGEDYSGNTIYF
>TRBV9|TRBJ2-1|NA|TRBD2|16
TGTGCCAGCAGCGTTCAGACTAGCGGGAGGCCCAATGAGCAGTTCTTC
CASSVQTSGRPNEQFF
>TRBV19|TRBJ1-5|NA|TRBD1|14
TGTGCCAGTACCAACTCAGGGGGCGGGGGAGTCCAGCATTTT
CASTNSGGGGVQHF
>TRBV6-5|TRBJ2-2|NA|TRBD1|15
TGTGCCAGCAGATGGACAGGGGTGAACACCGGGGAGCTGTTTTTT
CASRWTGVNTGELFF
>TRBV27|TRBJ2-2|NA|NA|15
TGTGCCAGCACCGTTACCCTGGACAGCACCGGGGAGCTGTTTTTT
CASTVTLDSTGELFF
>TRBV6-5|TRBJ1-1|once|NA|12
TGTGCCAGCAGTTACAGCAGGTTTGAAGCTTTCTTT
CASSYSRFEAFF
>TRBV9|TRBJ2-7|once|TRBD1|14
TGTGCCAGCAGCGTACAGGACAGGGCCTACGAGCAGTACTTC
CASSVQDRAYEQYF
>TRBV9|TRBJ1-3|NA|TRBD1|15
TGTGCCAGCAGGGAAACAGGGGATTCTGGAAACACCATATATTTT
CASRETGDSGNTIYF
>TRBV5-8|TRBJ2-7|NA|NA|15
TGTGCCAGCAGCTTGGGGTCGGGGATCTCCTACGAGCAGTACTTC
CASSLGSGISYEQYF
>TRBV7-8|TRBJ1-1|NA|NA|16
TGTGCCAGCAGCTTAGCGTCTCGGGGATCCGGCACTGAAGCTTTCTTT
CASSLASRGSGTEAFF
>TRBV19|TRBJ2-1|NA|TRBD2|13
TGTGCCAGTAGTAGTTATGGGGGGGATGAGCAGTTCTTC
CASSSYGGDEQFF
>TRBV30|TRBJ1-2|NA|TRBD1|16
TGTGCCTGGGAATCCGGGACAGCACCGGGGGACTATGGCTACACCTTC
CAWESGTAPGDYGYTF
>TRBV19|TRBJ1-5|few|NA|15
TGTGCCAGTAGGAGTACAGGGTCACCTAATCAGCCCCAGCATTTT
CASRSTGSPNQPQHF
>TRBV7-9|TRBJ2-1|NA|NA|17
TGTGCCAGCAGCTTCCCCCTTGCGGGTGGGGGGTCCAATGAGCAGTTCTTC
CASSFPLAGGGSNEQFF
>TRBV6-5|TRBJ2-5|NA|TRBD1|15
TGTGCCAGCAGTACCTGGGGACAGCTCCAAGAGACCCAGTACTTC
CASSTWGQLQETQYF
>TRBV28|TRBJ1-2|once|NA|16
TGTGCCATCCTACGGCAGGGAGGGCGTAGTGGCTATGGCTACACCTTC
CAILRQGGRSGYGYTF
>TRBV28|TRBJ2-7|NA|NA|12
TGTGCCAGCAGTCGAGGCCTATACGAGCAGTACTTC
CASSRGLYEQYF
>TRBV11-3|TRBJ2-2|NA|NA|17
TGTGCCAGCAGCTTAGCTACGGGCGGGGCTCGATCCGGGGAGCTGTTTTTT
CASSLATGGARSGELFF
>TRBV5-6|TRBJ2-7|NA|NA|14
TGTGCCAGCAGCTTGGTAGAGGGGGAATACGAGCAGTACTTC
CASSLVEGEYEQYF
>TRBV18|TRBJ1-1|once|NA|14
TGTGCCAGCTCGCTCGGTCCCATGAACACTGAAGCTTTCTTT
CASSLGPMNTEAFF
>TRBV7-2|TRBJ2-1|NA|TRBD2|18
TGTGCCAGCAGCTCTTACTTTGCTAGCGGGGGGCAATACAATGAGCAGTTCTTC
CASSSYFASGGQYNEQFF
>TRBV7-9|TRBJ1-4|NA|TRBD1|15
TGTGCCAGCAGCCCGAGGGGGCGGGCTAATGAAAAACTGTTTTTT
CASSPRGRANEKLFF
>TRBV11-2|TRBJ2-7|NA|TRBD2|16
TGTGCCAGCAGCTTAGATCGTGGGGGAGGGACCTACGAGCAGTACTTC
CASSLDRGGGTYEQYF
>TRBV7-8|TRBJ2-2|NA|NA|16
TGTGCCAGCAGCTTAGGGTCAGGGGTGCGAACCGGGGAGCTGTTTTTT
CASSLGSGVRTGELFF
>TRBV7-9|TRBJ2-7|NA|TRBD1|16
TGTGCCAGCAGCTTAGCCCGGACAGGTCAGAACGACGAGCAGTACTTC
CASSLARTGQNDEQYF
>TRBV5-1|TRBJ2-2|NA|TRBD2|16
TGCGCCTCAACAACCCTCGGGGGGACGAACACCGGGGAGCTGTTTTTT
CASTTLGGTNTGELFF
>TRBV19|TRBJ2-1|NA|TRBD2|15
TGTGCCAGTAGTCCTAGCGGAGGGGCGTACAATGAGCAGTTCTTC
CASSPSGGAYNEQFF
>TRBV6-1|TRBJ1-6|NA|TRBD1|19
TGTGCCAGCAGTGACAAGTGGGTTGGGGGGACAGGCATTAATTCACCCCTCCACTTT
CASSDKWVGGTGINSPLHF
>TRBV7-8|TRBJ1-1|NA|NA|14
TGTGCCAGCAGCCCACAACTTGGGGGGACTGAAGCTTTCTTT
CASSPQLGGTEAFF
>TRBV6-4|TRBJ2-7|NA|NA|10
TGTGCCAGCATCTACTACGAGCAGTACTTC
CASIYYEQYF
>TRBV10-3|TRBJ2-5|NA|TRBD2|15
TGTGCCATCAGGACTAGCGGGAGGTCTCGAGAGACCCAGTACTTC
CAIRTSGRSRETQYF
>TRBV28|TRBJ2-7|NA|TRBD1|14
TGTGCCAGCAGCCCTTTAGGGGGCTGGGACGAGCAGTACTTC
CASSPLGGWDEQYF
>TRBV28|TRBJ2-7|NA|TRBD2|14
TGTGCCAGCAGTTCATGGACTAGGTCCTACGAGCAGTACTTC
CASSSWTRSYEQYF
>TRBV4-1|TRBJ2-7|once|NA|15
TGCGCCAGCAGCCAACCGGGAACCCCAACCTACGAGCAGTACTTC
CASSQPGTPTYEQYF
>TRBV18|TRBJ1-4|NA|TRBD1|16
TGTGCCAGCTCACCCTGGACAGGGGCAACTAATGAAAAACTGTTTTTT
CASSPWTGATNEKLFF
>TRBV18|TRBJ2-3|NA|TRBD1|16
TGTGCCAGCTCACCTATGGGACAGGGAGGCACAGATACGCAGTATTTT
CASSPMGQGGTDTQYF
>TRBV18|TRBJ2-7|NA|TRBD2|14
TGTGCCAGCTCACCGGTAGCGGGAGGGGAGGAGCAGTACTTC
CASSPVAGGEEQYF
>TRBV6-1|TRBJ1-3|NA|NA|15
TGTGCCAGCAGTGAATTCAGGGCGTTTGGAAACACCATATATTTT
CASSEFRAFGNTIYF
>TRBV28|TRBJ2-7|NA|TRBD1|16
TGTGCCAGCCTCCCCGTAACAGGGGGCATAATCTACGAGCAGTACTTC
CASLPVTGGIIYEQYF
>TRBV29-1|TRBJ2-1|NA|TRBD1|15
TGCAGCGTTGAAGGGACAGGGGATACCTACAATGAGCAGTTCTTC
CSVEGTGDTYNEQFF
>TRBV25-1|TRBJ1-4|NA|NA|15
TGTGCCAGCAGTGAACTAGGGGTAGCAAATGAAAAACTGTTTTTT
CASSELGVANEKLFF
>TRBV5-1|TRBJ2-1|NA|TRBD2|15
TGCGCCAGCAGCCCCCCGACTAGCGGGGGGAATGAGCAGTTCTTC
CASSPPTSGGNEQFF
>TRBV18|TRBJ2-7|NA|NA|16
TGTGCCAGCTCACCAAGTGTCCAGGATCCCTCCGGCGAGCAGTACTTC
CASSPSVQDPSGEQYF
>TRBV7-2|TRBJ2-7|few|TRBD1|12
TGTGCCAGCAGCTCGGGACAGTACGAGCAGTACTTC
CASSSGQYEQYF
>TRBV27|TRBJ2-7|NA|TRBD1|15
TGTGCCAGCAGCTTGGGGACAGGGGGAAGATACGAGCAGTACTTC
CASSLGTGGRYEQYF
>TRBV5-1|TRBJ1-1|NA|NA|14
TGCGCCAGCAGTGAGACCAGGGGTGCCCCTGAAGCTTTCTTT
CASSETRGAPEAFF
>TRBV6-5|TRBJ2-7|NA|TRBD2|13
TGTGCCAGCAATAAACTAGCGGGGGACGAGCAGTACTTC
CASNKLAGDEQYF
>TRBV7-9|TRBJ2-1|NA|TRBD1|15
TGTGCCAGCAGCACCAACAGGGGGCCCTACAATGAGCAGTTCTTC
CASSTNRGPYNEQFF
>TRBV6-5|TRBJ1-3|NA|NA|13
TGTGCCAGCAGTTGGCCCGGGGGAAACACCATATATTTT
CASSWPGGNTIYF
>TRBV5-1|TRBJ2-7|NA|NA|13
TGCGCCAGCAGCTTGGGACTTTTCTACGAGCAGTACTTC
CASSLGLFYEQYF